This TCR beta chain was retrieved from a study of blood T cells in healthy people across ages. The second PCR ran about 6 to 12 cycles with a sample-barcoded 5' primer and J-beta primers. TCRdb re-analysed the 5' RACE reads in MiXCR, keeping a single row per CDR3 protein. The table includes over 1,500,000 distinct CDR3 sequences, around 50% detected once. This clonotype was seen more than once but under ten times. The CDR3 covers 14 residues. In germline, CDR1 is SEHNR, CDR2 FQNEAQ (reference sequence). After removal of 4 bases from V and 5 bases from J, the junction contained 7 bases not matched to a gene.

Sequenced input: blood. This clonotype was sampled from a woman between 35 and 50 years old in good health. This chain links TRBV7-9 with TRBJ1-2; 7 nucleotides agree with TRBD1. CDR3 coding DNA: TGTGCCAGCAGCTCAAATGACAGGGTATATGGCTACACCTTC. Translating gives CASSSNDRVYGYTF.